A single sample is the source of the 29 T cell receptor beta chains below, sequenced in a study of blood T cell repertoires in COVID-19. This table comes from immunoSEQ multiplex PCR, and its TCRdb copy is limited to in-frame clones, with some not included. The sample consists of around 470,000 clones, 85% to 90% of them appearing once. Sequenced: peripheral blood. The receptor set was obtained from a man between 18 and 35 years old with COVID-19, enrolled during active disease.

The chain links TRBV27 to TRBJ2-7, with D unresolved. This CDR3 has 9 residues. Between the trimmed V and J ends, which lost 7 bases and 4 bases, there was a span of 2 bases. Germline CDR1 is MNHEY and CDR2 is SMNVEV (reference sequence). This chain's CDR3 is CASTYEQYF. Here the CDR3 DNA reads TGTGCCAGCACTTACGAGCAGTACTTC.

The J gene is TRBJ1-2, the V gene TRBV10-3, with D possibly being TRBD1 (5 bases). Germline values: CDR1 ENHRY, CDR2 SYGVKD. This CDR3 region has 13 residues. V dropped 5 bases and J dropped 3 bases, with 10 bases sitting between them. This chain's CDR3 is CAISTGEDYGYTF. CDR3 coding DNA: TGTGCCATCAGTACGGGGGAGGACTATGGCTACACCTTC.

The rearrangement links TRBV28 to TRBJ1-2; the match to TRBD1 covers 11 bases. Unmatched junction bases numbered 4, after V lost 3 bases and J lost 4 bases. In germline, CDR1 is MDHEN, CDR2 SYDVKM. The CDR3 has 15 amino acids. CDR3 bases: TGTGCCAGCAGTTTCGGGGGACAGGGGGTCTATGGCTACACCTTC. It yields the protein CASSFGGQGVYGYTF.

The CDR3 protein is CASSMDRGQSQPQHF. As DNA, the CDR3 is TGTGCCAGCAGCATGGACAGGGGGCAAAGTCAGCCCCAGCATTTT. This chain joins TRBV7-8 and TRBJ1-5, with 11 nucleotides matching TRBD1. Germline CDR1 and CDR2: SGHVS and FQNEAQ. After removal of 5 bases from V and 6 bases from J, the junction contained 6 bases not matched to a gene. CDR3 length: 15 residues.

This chain uses TRBV18 with TRBJ2-2; 8 nucleotides agree with TRBD1. Trimming at V came to 5 bases and at J to 5 bases, leaving 10 bases not matched to a gene. The CDR3 is made up of 16 amino acids. CDR1 KGHSH and CDR2 LQKENI come from the germline V gene. As DNA, the CDR3 is TGTGCCAGCTCATCTCTCAGACAGGGGCAGACCGGGGAGCTGTTTTTT. Translation: CASSSLRQGQTGELFF.

This sequence joins TRBV6-6 and TRBJ2-4; tentatively, D is TRBD1 (5 bases). In germline, CDR1 is MNHNY, CDR2 SVGAGI (reference sequence). CDR3 length: 14 amino acids. V shed 6 bases and J shed 2 bases, with 11 bases lying between them. CDR3 region: CASSDQGSKNIQYF. The DNA for the CDR3 is TGTGCCAGCAGCGATCAGGGCTCCAAAAACATTCAGTACTTC.

The V and J genes are TRBV6-9 and TRBJ2-2; D remains unclear. The germline CDR1 and CDR2 sequences are MNHGY and SVAAGI. Trimming cost V 11 bases and J 5 bases, with 9 bases left between them. The CDR3 is 11 residues long. The CDR3: CAAAITGELFF. Here the CDR3 DNA reads TGTGCCGCGGCGATAACCGGGGAGCTGTTTTTT.

The V and J genes are TRBV14 and TRBJ2-3; 11 bases agree with TRBD2. The CDR3 has 17 amino acids. Germline V gene lookup returns CDR1 SGHDN and CDR2 FVKESK. With 0 bases clipped from V and 5 bases from J, the junction kept 7 bases outside the gene matches. The CDR3 coding sequence is TGTGCCAGCAGCCAAGATCTAACTAGCGGGAGACAAGATACGCAGTATTTT. It is translated as CASSQDLTSGRQDTQYF.

This clone has just a few counts. The chain combines TRBV7-9 with TRBJ1-1; no clear D gene. The CDR3 spans 12 residues. The germline V gene encodes CDR1 SEHNR and CDR2 FQNEAQ (reference sequence). Trimming took 3 bases from V and 4 from J, leaving 6 bases between them. The CDR3 reads CASSLSSTEAFF. CDR3 in DNA: TGTGCCAGCAGCTTGTCGAGCACTGAAGCTTTCTTT. The whole variable domain, remainder taken from reference TRBV7-9 and TRBJ1-1, is DTGVSQNPRHKITKRGQNVTFRCDPISEHNRLYWYRQTLGQGPEFLTYFQNEAQLEKSRLLSDRFSAERPKGSFSTLEIQRTEQGDSAMYLCASSLSSTEAFFGQGTRLTVV.

V is TRBV25-1 and J is TRBJ1-4; the D gene is possibly TRBD1 (5 bases). Between the trimmed V and J ends, which lost 8 bases and 0 bases, there was a span of 19 bases. The CDR3 spans 17 residues. Germline V lookup: CDR1 MGHDK, CDR2 SYGVNS. CDR3 sequence: CASSKRGGPATNEKLFF. As DNA, the CDR3 is TGTGCCAGCTCAAAAAGGGGAGGGCCTGCAACTAATGAAAAACTGTTTTTT. The full variable domain, completed using reference TRBV25-1 and TRBJ1-4, is EADIYQTPRYLVIGTGKKITLECSQTMGHDKMYWYQQDPGMELHLIHYSYGVNSTEKGDLSSESTVSRIRTEHFPLTLESARPSHTSQYLCASSKRGGPATNEKLFFGSGTQLSVL.

The chain recombines TRBV9 with TRBJ2-5; 7 positions agree with TRBD2. The CDR3 is made up of 16 amino acids. The V gene end was trimmed by 0 bases and the J gene end by 2 bases; junction bases not matched to a gene: 7. The germline gives CDR1 SGDLS, CDR2 YYNGEE. CDR3: CASSVGPTGLQETQYF. The CDR3 nucleotides read TGTGCCAGCAGCGTAGGTCCAACGGGACTACAAGAGACCCAGTACTTC.

The rearrangement uses TRBV11-2 and TRBJ2-1; perhaps TRBD2 as D (6 bases). The germline V gene has CDR1 SGHAT and CDR2 FQNNGV. CDR3 length: 18 residues. The V end lost 0 bases, the J end lost 2 bases, and 17 bases lay between the germline ends. DNA of the CDR3: TGTGCCAGCAGCTTAGATGAGGAGGTCGGGGGAGCCTACAATGAGCAGTTCTTC. Protein sequence: CASSLDEEVGGAYNEQFF.

This chain uses TRBV4-1 with TRBJ1-3; 7 bases match TRBD1. V gave up 0 bases and J gave up 3 bases; unmatched junction bases: 14. CDR1 MGHRA and CDR2 YSYEKL come from the germline V gene. The CDR3 is 19 residues long. The CDR3 coding sequence is TGCGCCAGCAGCCAAGAAGGTGCCCCGGGACAGTTTTATGGAAACACCATATATTTT. Protein: CASSQEGAPGQFYGNTIYF.

The rearrangement links TRBV5-1 to TRBJ2-7; TRBD2 matches 8 bases. The CDR3 is 15 residues long. V shed 4 bases and J 1 base; nucleotides not matched to a gene: 7. Germline loops: CDR1 SGHRS, CDR2 YFSETQ. CDR3 protein: CASSTLAGSSYEQYF. The DNA for the CDR3 is TGCGCCAGCAGCACCCTAGCGGGCTCTTCCTACGAGCAGTACTTC.

V and J are TRBV13 and TRBJ2-2; maybe TRBD1 (6 bases). CDR1 is PRHDT and CDR2 is FYEKMQ in the germline V gene (reference sequence). Trimming took off 6 bases at V and 3 bases at J, with 17 bases between the two ends. The length of the CDR3 is 16 residues. The CDR3 nucleotides read TGTGCCAGCAGAGAGAGGACAGTTGCCGACACCGGGGAGCTGTTTTTT. This encodes CASRERTVADTGELFF.

This chain connects TRBV5-6 to TRBJ1-6, with TRBD1 matching 11 bases. CDR1 SGHDT and CDR2 YYEEEE come from the germline V gene. CDR3 length: 17 residues. Trimming at V came to 4 bases and at J to 6 bases, leaving 9 bases not matched to a gene. Written as DNA, the CDR3 is TGTGCCAGCAGCCTTCTTAGCGGGACAGGGGGTAATTCACCCCTCCACTTT. Protein product: CASSLLSGTGGNSPLHF. Full variable domain (rest looked up from reference TRBV5-6 and TRBJ1-6): DAGVTQSPTHLIKTRGQQVTLRCSPKSGHDTVSWYQQALGQGPQFIFQYYEEEERQRGNFPDRFSGHQFPNYSSELNVNALLLGDSALYLCASSLLSGTGGNSPLHFGNGTRLTVT.

V usage is TRBV5-6 and J usage is TRBJ2-7, with 7 positions matching TRBD1. V shed 4 bases and J 2 bases; nucleotides not matched to a gene: 9. The CDR3 has 15 amino acids. Germline V CDR1 and CDR2: SGHDT, YYEEEE. The CDR3: CASSPRQGYTYEQYF. CDR3 bases: TGTGCCAGCAGCCCTCGACAGGGATACACCTACGAGCAGTACTTC.

The DNA of the CDR3 is TGTGCCAGCAGCTTCGGGACAGGCTACGAGCAGTACTTC. Amino acid sequence: CASSFGTGYEQYF. The rearrangement joins TRBV5-6 to TRBJ2-7, with 8 bases fitting TRBD1. This CDR3 is built from 13 residues. V lost 2 bases and J lost 3; bases outside the gene matches: 1. Germline V gene data show CDR1 as SGHDT and CDR2 as YYEEEE.

This chain joins TRBV10-3 and TRBJ2-1; 7 bases are shared with TRBD2. The CDR3 runs to 16 residues. Losses at the gene ends were 3 bases for V and 9 bases for J; bases not matched to a gene: 14. CDR1 ENHRY and CDR2 SYGVKD come from the germline V gene. CDR3 protein: CAISERMWEGRGEQFF. CDR3 coding DNA: TGTGCCATCAGTGAAAGGATGTGGGAGGGCCGGGGTGAGCAGTTCTTC.

The chain carries TRBV29-1 and TRBJ1-1; D may be TRBD1 (6 bases). Germline V gene data show CDR1 as SQVTM and CDR2 as ANQGSEA. The CDR3 loop spans 14 amino acids. V gave up 7 bases and J gave up 6 bases, with 21 bases separating them. The DNA of the CDR3 is TGCAGCGGATCCAATACAGGGTTCGTCGCTGAAGCTTTCTTT. It codes for CSGSNTGFVAEAFF.

The chain is built from TRBV7-9 and TRBJ2-3; weak D call: TRBD2 (5 bases). CDR3 length: 13 amino acids. V was clipped by 5 bases and J by 2 bases, with 8 bases between them. The germline gives CDR1 SEHNR, CDR2 FQNEAQ (reference sequence). For the CDR3, the DNA is TGTGCCAGCAGCGAGCGGAACACAGATACGCAGTATTTT. Its translation: CASSERNTDTQYF.

The chain is built from TRBV25-1 and TRBJ1-3; D is perhaps TRBD1 (6 bases). The V end was cut by 6 bases, the J end by 6 bases, with 15 bases between. There are 14 residues in the CDR3. Germline CDR1 is MGHDK and CDR2 is SYGVNS. CDR3 in amino acids: CASRGGSLENTIYF. The DNA for the CDR3 is TGTGCCAGCAGAGGGGGATCCCTAGAAAACACCATATATTTT.

This chain links TRBV20-1 with TRBJ1-2; D gene unclear. Germline CDR1 and CDR2: DFQATT and SNEGSKA (reference sequence). Trimming removed 4 bases from V and 4 bases from J, with 7 bases in between. This CDR3 has 11 amino acids. The CDR3 bases are TGCAGTGCTACTAACCTCTATGGCTACACCTTC. Protein sequence: CSATNLYGYTF.

The V call is TRBV27, the J call TRBJ1-1; no definite D call. This CDR3 contains 15 residues. The germline V gene encodes CDR1 MNHEY and CDR2 SMNVEV (reference sequence). The V and J ends lost 5 bases and 5 bases respectively, with 18 bases between them. The CDR3 DNA reads TGTGCCAGCAGTCCCCGCGGTAGTTGGGTTACTGAAGCTTTCTTT. Translating it yields CASSPRGSWVTEAFF.

The rearrangement links TRBV24-1 to TRBJ1-3; 12 bases match TRBD1. The CDR3 contains 20 residues. The V gene's germline CDR1 is KGHDR and CDR2 SFDVKD. V lost 0 bases, J lost 0 bases, and 8 bases stayed unmatched. CDR3 protein: CATSDLQGQGAEFSGNTIYF. CDR3 nucleotide sequence: TGTGCCACCAGTGATTTGCAGGGACAGGGGGCCGAGTTCTCTGGAAACACCATATATTTT.

A single count supports this clone. The chain joins TRBV5-1 to TRBJ2-7; 10 bases align to TRBD1. V was pared by 0 bases and J by 5 bases, with 5 bases of the junction left unmatched. This CDR3 spans 15 amino acids. Germline V gene sequence: CDR1 SGHRS, CDR2 YFSETQ. In DNA form, the CDR3 reads TGCGCCAGCAGCTTGGCTGGGACAGGGGATGACGAGCAGTACTTC. As protein: CASSLAGTGDDEQYF. The full variable domain, rest sourced from reference TRBV5-1 and TRBJ2-7, is KAGVTQTPRYLIKTRGQQVTLSCSPISGHRSVSWYQQTPGQGLQFLFEYFSETQRNKGNFPGRFSGRQFSNSRSEMNVSTLELGDSALYLCASSLAGTGDDEQYFGPGTRLTVT.

The J gene is TRBJ2-3, the V gene TRBV5-6, with 8 bases that match TRBD2. The J segment lost 1 base and the V segment lost 0 bases, leaving 10 bases of the junction unmatched. The CDR3 spans 18 residues. Germline V gives CDR1 SGHDT, CDR2 YYEEEE. CDR3 in amino acids: CASSLGAGGLLRTDTQYF. The CDR3 bases are TGTGCCAGCAGCTTGGGGGCGGGGGGCCTCCTCCGCACAGATACGCAGTATTTT.

In DNA, the CDR3 is TGTGCCAGCAGCTTGGGCCTGGGCTACAATGAGCAGTTCTTC. Protein: CASSLGLGYNEQFF. The V and J genes are TRBV7-9 and TRBJ2-1; D not certain. Germline V gene lookup returns CDR1 SEHNR and CDR2 FQNEAQ (reference sequence). The CDR3 extends over 14 amino acids. V dropped 3 bases and J dropped 3 bases, with 9 bases sitting between them. Variable domain in full (rest from reference TRBV7-9 and TRBJ2-1): DTGVSQNPRHKITKRGQNVTFRCDPISEHNRLYWYRQTLGQGPEFLTYFQNEAQLEKSRLLSDRFSAERPKGSFSTLEIQRTEQGDSAMYLCASSLGLGYNEQFFGPGTRLTVL.

The chain carries TRBV5-1 and TRBJ1-4; TRBD1 agrees at 7 bases. The CDR3 consists of 15 residues. Trimming cost V 4 bases and J 3 bases; bases outside gene matches: 6. Germline V gene data show CDR1 as SGHRS and CDR2 as YFSETQ. CDR3 nucleotides: TGCGCCAGCAGCGGTCGGGGACAGTCTAATGAAAAACTGTTTTTT. Amino acids: CASSGRGQSNEKLFF.